The text below deals with one T cell receptor (beta chain). The data are from a study of shared clonotypes between healthy human individuals. Some clones are missing from TCRdb's copy, which holds only in-frame ones; the method was immunoSEQ multiplex PCR. This table has roughly 550,000 clones, around 95% appearing once. CD45RO-negative CD8 cells positively selected for CCR7 made up the naive population, which excluded terminally differentiated effector memory CD45RA+ cells. This sequence was found in a woman in her 30s in good health. Specimen: naive CD8+ T cells sorted from blood.

The CDR3 DNA reads as TGTGCCAGCAGCTGGGGGTGGGGAGTAGACAATGAGCAGTTCTTC. Amino acids: CASSWGWGVDNEQFF. The chain is built from TRBV5-4 and TRBJ2-1, with D perhaps assigned TRBD1 or TRBD2 (5 bases each). The germline V gene has CDR1 SGHNT and CDR2 YYREEE (reference sequence). Trimming cost V 3 bases and J 5 bases, with 15 bases left between them. The CDR3 has 15 amino acids.